The 31 T cell receptor beta chains in this list originate from one sample, sequenced in a study of blood T cell repertoires in COVID-19. The assay was immunoSEQ multiplex PCR, and TCRdb's table has in-frame clones only and misses some. The table has a few hundred thousand clones, around 89% seen once. The sample consisted of PBMCs or T cells enriched from blood (not recorded which). These receptors all stem from a woman in her 30s who had recovered from COVID-19.

The J gene is TRBJ2-1, the V gene TRBV7-3; D is undetermined. Germline assignment: CDR1 SGHTA and CDR2 FQGTGA. V lost 0 bases to trimming and J lost 6 bases, with 6 bases between them. There are 13 residues in the CDR3. The CDR3 DNA sequence: TGTGCCAGCAGCTTAACGCTAGGCAATGAGCAGTTCTTC. Protein product: CASSLTLGNEQFF.

CDR3 amino acids: CASSLGTISSYEQYF. For the CDR3, the DNA is TGTGCCAGCAGCTTAGGAACCATTAGCTCCTACGAGCAGTACTTC. This chain joins TRBV7-2 and TRBJ2-7; D not resolved. V was shortened by 1 base and J by 0 bases, with 10 bases between the two germline ends. This CDR3 has 15 amino acids. Germline V gives CDR1 SGHTA, CDR2 FQGNSA.

The J gene is TRBJ2-1, the V gene TRBV5-4, with 12 positions matching TRBD2. V was pared by 0 bases and J by 7 bases, with 5 bases of the junction left unmatched. This CDR3 region has 16 residues. From germline, CDR1 is SGHNT and CDR2 YYREEE (reference sequence). The CDR3 reads CASSLGLAGGENEQFF. CDR3 coding DNA: TGTGCCAGCAGCTTGGGGCTAGCGGGAGGGGAGAATGAGCAGTTCTTC.

The chain uses TRBV10-3 and TRBJ1-2, with D unclear. CDR3 length: 17 residues. Deletions cut 6 bases from V and 0 bases from J, with 20 bases between. Germline V gene sequence: CDR1 ENHRY, CDR2 SYGVKD. The CDR3 DNA reads as TGTGCCATCAGCCTAAATGAACTGGAGGATACTAACTATGGCTACACCTTC. Its translation is CAISLNELEDTNYGYTF.

This clone was seen just once. The chain has TRBV9 and TRBJ2-1; 12 bases match TRBD2. The V segment lost 0 bases and the J segment 1 base; nucleotides outside the gene matches: 8. Germline-derived CDR1 and CDR2 are SGDLS and YYNGEE. The CDR3 totals 19 residues. The DNA of the CDR3 is TGTGCCAGCAGCGTAGATTTGAGGACTAGCGGGGCTTCCTACAATGAGCAGTTCTTC. Protein sequence: CASSVDLRTSGASYNEQFF.

The CDR3 DNA sequence: TGTGCCAGCACTTCGCCTACGTCTAGCGGCTACAATGAGCAGTTCTTC. Encoded protein: CASTSPTSSGYNEQFF. The chain employs TRBV7-2 and TRBJ2-1; 7 bases line up with TRBD2. CDR1 is SGHTA and CDR2 is FQGNSA in the germline V gene. This CDR3 spans 16 amino acids. V lost 7 bases to trimming and J lost 3 bases; unmatched junction nucleotides: 12.

As regards this clone: This could be a read error, since a much larger clone is one nucleotide away. The rearrangement uses TRBV11-1 and TRBJ1-2, with a possible D match to TRBD1 (6 bases). Trimming cost V 1 base and J 4 bases, with 7 bases left between them. The CDR3 totals 13 residues. Germline loops: CDR1 SGHAT, CDR2 FQDESV (reference sequence). For the CDR3, the DNA is TGTGCCAGCAGCTTAGGAGGGGGCTATGGCTACACCTTC. As protein: CASSLGGGYGYTF. Full variable domain (outside the CDR3, taken from reference TRBV11-1 and TRBJ1-2): EAEVAQSPRYKITEKSQAVAFWCDPISGHATLYWYRQILGQGPELLVQFQDESVVDDSQLPKDRFSAERLKGVDSTLKIQPAELGDSAMYLCASSLGGGYGYTFGSGTRLTVV.

The chain recombines TRBV5-1 with TRBJ1-1; 7 bases are a match to TRBD1. This CDR3 region has 15 residues. The germline V gene has CDR1 SGHRS and CDR2 YFSETQ. V gave up 2 bases and J gave up 1 base; unmatched junction bases: 5. The chain's CDR3 is CASSLRTGENTEAFF. The CDR3 DNA reads TGCGCCAGCAGCTTAAGAACAGGGGAGAACACTGAAGCTTTCTTT.

The rearrangement links TRBV6-5 to TRBJ1-2, with D uncertain. CDR3 length: 12 residues. Trimming shortened V by 6 bases and J by 4 bases, and 9 bases separated the two germline ends. The germline CDR1 and CDR2 sequences are MNHEY and SVGAGI. DNA of the CDR3: TGTGCCAGCAGCCGACATGGCTATGGCTACACCTTC. Protein sequence: CASSRHGYGYTF.

J is TRBJ2-1 and V is TRBV18, with D perhaps TRBD2 (5 bases). The germline V and J ends were trimmed by 1 base and 1 base, with 8 bases remaining between them. Germline assignment: CDR1 KGHSH and CDR2 LQKENI. This CDR3 region has 15 residues. CDR3 loop: CASSPQTGSYNEQFF. CDR3 bases: TGTGCCAGCTCACCACAAACGGGATCCTACAATGAGCAGTTCTTC. The full variable domain, rest sourced from reference TRBV18 and TRBJ2-1, is NAGVMQNPRHLVRRRGQEARLRCSPMKGHSHVYWYRQLPEEGLKFMVYLQKENIIDESGMPKERFSAEFPKEGPSILRIQQVVRGDSAAYFCASSPQTGSYNEQFFGPGTRLTVL.

This chain links TRBV19 with TRBJ1-1; 7 positions match TRBD1. V was pared by 5 bases and J by 10 bases, with 13 bases of the junction left unmatched. The CDR3 is made up of 14 amino acids. Germline CDR1 and CDR2: LNHDA and SQIVND (reference sequence). The CDR3 nucleotides are TGTGCCAGTAGTCCGACGACAGGGAGGAATTCAGCTTTCTTT. It yields the protein CASSPTTGRNSAFF.

The DNA of the CDR3 is TGTGCCAGCAGCATCGGGACTAGCTTTTCGGAGCAGTTCTTC. Translated: CASSIGTSFSEQFF. The rearrangement joins TRBV9 to TRBJ2-1; the match to TRBD2 covers 9 bases. V was pared by 4 bases and J by 10 bases, with 9 bases of the junction left unmatched. The CDR3 is made up of 14 amino acids. Germline V gene data show CDR1 as SGDLS and CDR2 as YYNGEE.

In nucleotides, the CDR3 is TGTGCCAGCAGCGGGGACAGCAGTAATGAAAAACTGTTTTTT. Protein: CASSGDSSNEKLFF. This chain uses TRBV28 with TRBJ1-4; 7 positions match TRBD1. CDR3 length: 14 residues. Germline V gene lookup returns CDR1 MDHEN and CDR2 SYDVKM. The trim removed 6 bases at V and 4 bases at J, leaving 5 bases unmatched.

The gene calls are TRBV30 and TRBJ2-5; a weak D match, TRBD1 (7 bases). From germline, CDR1 is GTSNPN and CDR2 SVGIG (reference sequence). The CDR3 loop spans 12 amino acids. Between the trimmed V and J ends, which lost 8 bases and 2 bases, there was a span of 12 bases. The CDR3 DNA follows: TGTGCCGGGCGGGACAGACAAGAGACCCAGTACTTC. Amino acid sequence: CAGRDRQETQYF.

CDR3 region: CASGKGAGNSPLHF. The CDR3 region has the DNA TGTGCCTCCGGGAAGGGGGCTGGTAATTCACCCCTCCACTTT. V and J are TRBV6-5 and TRBJ1-6; 7 bases line up with TRBD1. CDR3 size: 14 residues. V lost 11 bases and J lost 6; bases outside the gene matches: 10. The germline CDR1 and CDR2 sequences are MNHEY and SVGAGI.

The chain carries TRBV28 and TRBJ1-4; D not certain. Trimming took off 6 bases at V and 3 bases at J, with 17 bases between the two ends. This CDR3 contains 16 residues. Germline V gives CDR1 MDHEN, CDR2 SYDVKM. DNA of the CDR3: TGTGCCAGCAGCGGAGTGGAGGGATTCGCTAATGAAAAACTGTTTTTT. Protein product: CASSGVEGFANEKLFF.

J is TRBJ2-3 and V is TRBV7-2; D may be TRBD1 (5 bases). Germline V lookup: CDR1 SGHTA, CDR2 FQGNSA. This CDR3 has 15 residues. V was cut by 5 bases and J by 0 bases, with 12 bases left in between. The CDR3: CASSIRRQSTDTQYF. The DNA of the CDR3 is TGTGCCAGCAGCATAAGACGACAGAGCACAGATACGCAGTATTTT. Combining the CDR3 with reference TRBV7-2 and TRBJ2-3 gives the whole variable domain GAGVSQSPSNKVTEKGKDVELRCDPISGHTALYWYRQSLGQGLEFLIYFQGNSAPDKSGLPSDRFSAERTGGSVSTLTIQRTQQEDSAVYLCASSIRRQSTDTQYFGPGTRLTVL.

This sequence joins TRBV5-1 and TRBJ2-5, with D tentatively TRBD2 (7 bases). Germline CDR1 and CDR2: SGHRS and YFSETQ. The CDR3 is 16 amino acids. Trimming took 4 bases from V and 3 from J, leaving 19 bases between them. The CDR3 DNA reads TGCGCCAGCAGCCAGAAGGGGGGGCCGGACGAAGAGACCCAGTACTTC. Amino acids: CASSQKGGPDEETQYF.

The rearrangement joins TRBV5-1 to TRBJ2-3; weak D call: TRBD2 (5 bases). The germline CDR1 and CDR2 sequences are SGHRS and YFSETQ. CDR3 length equals 15 residues. The V end lost 4 bases, the J end lost 0 bases, and 12 bases lay between the germline ends. In DNA, the CDR3 is TGCGCCAGCAGCCCGCTAGGACTCAGCACAGATACGCAGTATTTT. It encodes CASSPLGLSTDTQYF.

The gene calls are TRBV7-2 and TRBJ2-1; 9 bases are shared with TRBD2. CDR3 length equals 15 residues. Per germline, CDR1 SGHTA and CDR2 FQGNSA. The trim removed 3 bases at V and 8 bases at J, leaving 8 bases unmatched. The CDR3 here is CASSLTSGSFDEQFF. The CDR3 DNA sequence: TGTGCCAGCAGCTTGACTAGCGGTTCTTTCGATGAGCAGTTCTTC.

This sequence joins TRBV3-1 (or the pseudogene TRBV3-2) and TRBJ2-2, with D maybe TRBD1 (6 bases). The V gene's germline CDR1 is LGHDT and CDR2 YNNKEL (reference sequence). The CDR3 is 17 amino acids. Trimming stripped 0 bases from V and 4 bases from J, with 15 bases between. CDR3 region: CASSQDGRQGPTGELFF. The CDR3 DNA follows: TGTGCCAGCAGCCAAGACGGGCGTCAGGGGCCCACCGGGGAGCTGTTTTTT.

The CDR3 DNA follows: TGTGCCAGCAGCTCCACAGGGGGCGTGACTGAAGCTTTCTTT. It encodes CASSSTGGVTEAFF. The chain carries TRBV7-3 and TRBJ1-1, with TRBD1 matching 9 bases. CDR1 is SGHTA and CDR2 is FQGTGA in the germline V gene. V lost 4 bases, J lost 5 bases, and 5 bases stayed unmatched. CDR3 length: 14 residues.

The V and J genes are TRBV6-2 or TRBV6-3 and TRBJ2-2, with TRBD2 matching over 8 bases. The CDR3 covers 16 residues. V shed 3 bases, J shed 3 bases, and the junction held 6 bases outside the gene matches. Germline assignment: CDR1 MNHEY and CDR2 SVGEGT. The CDR3 bases are TGTGCCAGCAGTTATGCGGTAGCGGGGCACACCGGGGAGCTGTTTTTT. Amino acid sequence: CASSYAVAGHTGELFF.

V and J are TRBV28 and TRBJ2-7; TRBD2 agrees at 9 bases. Germline values: CDR1 MDHEN, CDR2 SYDVKM. Trimming took 6 bases from V and 1 from J; bases not matched to a gene: 10. The CDR3 is 16 amino acids. The CDR3 sequence is CASSWEGTSSSYEQYF. The CDR3 DNA is TGTGCCAGCAGCTGGGAAGGGACTAGCAGTTCCTACGAGCAGTACTTC.

This chain uses TRBV7-8 with TRBJ2-5; D may be TRBD1 (7 bases). Germline loops: CDR1 SGHVS, CDR2 FQNEAQ. The CDR3 spans 16 residues. V lost 5 bases and J 4 bases, leaving 20 bases between the germline ends. Here the CDR3 reads CASSHIHRQGGETQYF. CDR3 coding DNA: TGTGCCAGCAGCCATATACATCGACAGGGAGGAGAGACCCAGTACTTC.

This rearrangement joins TRBV19 to TRBJ2-6; D not resolved. The V gene's germline CDR1 is LNHDA and CDR2 SQIVND (reference sequence). The V and J ends lost 3 bases and 3 bases respectively, with 12 bases between them. The CDR3 runs to 16 residues. CDR3 region: CASSMTSSGGANVLTF. The CDR3 DNA reads TGTGCCAGTAGTATGACTTCCTCGGGTGGGGCCAACGTCCTGACTTTC. The variable domain in full, with the rest retrieved from reference TRBV19 and TRBJ2-6, is DGGITQSPKYLFRKEGQNVTLSCEQNLNHDAMYWYRQDPGQGLRLIYYSQIVNDFQKGDIAEGYSVSREKKESFPLTVTSAQKNPTAFYLCASSMTSSGGANVLTFGAGSRLTVL.

The V call is TRBV11-2, the J call TRBJ2-1; 10 bases align to TRBD1. This CDR3 is 16 amino acids long. Germline V CDR1 and CDR2: SGHAT, FQNNGV. The trim removed 5 bases at V and 7 bases at J, leaving 11 bases unmatched. This chain's CDR3 is CASSRRQGAGGNEQFF. CDR3 coding DNA: TGTGCCAGCAGCCGAAGACAGGGGGCCGGAGGGAATGAGCAGTTCTTC.

The chain recombines TRBV28 with TRBJ1-1, with 8 bases fitting TRBD1. The J segment lost 8 bases and the V segment lost 8 bases, leaving 7 bases of the junction unmatched. Germline CDR1 is MDHEN and CDR2 is SYDVKM. The CDR3 length is 12 residues. The CDR3 bases are TGTGCCAGCCGGGCAGGGGGCCTCGAAGCTTTCTTT. This codes for CASRAGGLEAFF.

The CDR3 DNA follows: TGTGCCAGCAGAATTACAGGGGCCGATCAGCCCCAGCATTTT. Amino acid sequence: CASRITGADQPQHF. This rearrangement joins TRBV28 to TRBJ1-5, with 7 bases matching TRBD1. There are 14 residues in the CDR3. V shed 6 bases and J 5 bases; nucleotides not matched to a gene: 7. Germline V gene sequence: CDR1 MDHEN, CDR2 SYDVKM. The whole variable domain, filled in from reference TRBV28 and TRBJ1-5, reads DVKVTQSSRYLVKRTGEKVFLECVQDMDHENMFWYRQDPGLGLRLIYFSYDVKMKEKGDIPEGYSVSREKKERFSLILESASTNQTSMYLCASRITGADQPQHFGDGTRLSIL.

The rearrangement joins TRBV7-3 to TRBJ2-2, with D possibly TRBD1 on 6 matching bases. V lost 2 bases to trimming and J lost 0 bases, with 10 bases between them. The CDR3 consists of 16 residues. Germline lookup yields CDR1 SGHTA and CDR2 FQGTGA. The CDR3 DNA reads TGTGCCAGCAGCTTAGATCAGGGGCCGAACACCGGGGAGCTGTTTTTT. Protein product: CASSLDQGPNTGELFF.

The chain combines TRBV28 with TRBJ1-4; no clear D. Trimming cost V 7 bases and J 11 bases, with 14 bases left between them. The CDR3 runs 12 residues. Germline loops: CDR1 MDHEN, CDR2 SYDVKM. The CDR3 protein is CASNLVGEKLFF. The DNA of the CDR3 is TGTGCCAGCAACCTAGTAGGTGAGAAACTGTTTTTT. The whole variable domain, filled in from reference TRBV28 and TRBJ1-4, reads DVKVTQSSRYLVKRTGEKVFLECVQDMDHENMFWYRQDPGLGLRLIYFSYDVKMKEKGDIPEGYSVSREKKERFSLILESASTNQTSMYLCASNLVGEKLFFGSGTQLSVL.